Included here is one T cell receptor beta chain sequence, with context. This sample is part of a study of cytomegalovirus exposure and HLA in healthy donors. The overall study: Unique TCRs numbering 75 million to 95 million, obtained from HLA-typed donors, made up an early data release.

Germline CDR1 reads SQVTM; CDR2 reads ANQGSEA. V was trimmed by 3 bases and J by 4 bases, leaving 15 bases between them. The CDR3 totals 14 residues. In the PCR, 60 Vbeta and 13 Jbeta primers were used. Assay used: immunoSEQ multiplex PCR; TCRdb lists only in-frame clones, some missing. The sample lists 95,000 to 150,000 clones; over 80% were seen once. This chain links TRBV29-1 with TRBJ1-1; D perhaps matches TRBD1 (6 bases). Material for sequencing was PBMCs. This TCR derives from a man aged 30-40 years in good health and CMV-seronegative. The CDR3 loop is CSVDFTGRGTEAFF. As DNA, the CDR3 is TGCAGCGTTGATTTTACAGGGAGGGGCACTGAAGCTTTCTTT.